This TCR beta chain was identified during a study of tumor-infiltrating lymphocytes in primary liver carcinoma. It was from 20-30 mg of unsorted bulk tissue that RNA and DNA were co-extracted. Researchers generated TCR beta cDNA from 500 ng of total RNA, relying on a constant-region primer. Three rounds of nested multiplex PCR with slightly modified ARM-PCR produced TCR beta libraries. One entry per CDR3 protein, called by TCRdb with MiXCR from the multiplex PCR reads. The sample lists about 41,000 distinct CDR3 sequences, 73% seen once, with 15% to 20% in the top ten. This clonotype was detected many times. Its antigen remains unidentified. Points from the study as a whole: Tumor-adjacent and tumor-blood pairs displayed less overlap than did pairs of tumor regions.

The receptor was derived from a middle-aged man with primary liver carcinoma and hepatitis B virus infection. The sample was liver tumor tissue from sampling region 2. As to subset: tumor region T2, inferior pole.

The CDR3: CASSLGLGSSGYNEQFF. DNA of the CDR3: TGTGCCAGCAGCTTGGGATTGGGCTCATCAGGATACAATGAGCAGTTCTTC. The gene calls are TRBV5-6 and TRBJ2-1; D remains ambiguous. CDR1 is SGHDT, CDR2 YYEEEE, per germline. Trimming cost V 0 bases and J 4 bases, with 17 bases left between them. This CDR3 comprises 17 residues.